Listed below are T cell receptor beta chains from one sample, sequenced in a study of response to subunit inactivated influenza vaccine. TCRdb fed the RT-PCR reads into MiXCR, producing one record per CDR3 protein. Of 500,000 to 600,000 distinct CDR3 sequences listed, around 15% are singletons. The source was PBMCs from blood, collected 12 days after vaccination. These TCRs come from a man aged 50 to 59 who received an inactivated influenza vaccine. Each CDR3 is given with its conserved first and last residue. A D gene is named only where the DNA matches it firmly. Rows give clone size only sometimes, using once, few, many, or a class for an expanded clone.

>.|TRBV7-8|.|TRBJ2-1
TGTGCCAGCAGCTTATCATTGGGTTTGACTGAGCAGTTCTTC
CASSLSLGLTEQFF
>TRBD1|TRBV5-1|.|TRBJ1-1
TGCGCCAGCAGCTTCCAGGGGGCGCGGGAAGCTTTCTTT
CASSFQGAREAFF
>.|TRBV12-3/TRBV12-4|few|TRBJ2-7
TGTGCCAGCACCCCCGCGGGGACCTACGAGCAGTACTTC
CASTPAGTYEQYF
>.|TRBV15|.|TRBJ1-5
TGTGCCACCAGCAGAGATAAACAGCCCCAGCATTTT
CATSRDKQPQHF
>.|TRBV20-1|.|TRBJ1-1
TGCAGTGCTAGAGATCCGCAGCGGGGGGACACTGAAGCTTTCTTT
CSARDPQRGDTEAFF
>.|TRBV5-1|.|TRBJ2-5
TGCGCCAGCAGACGCGGGGGCCCGGAGAACCAAGAGACCCAGTACTTC
CASRRGGPENQETQYF
>TRBD1|TRBV5-1|many|TRBJ2-1
TGCGCCAGCAGCTTGGAACCGGGACAGGGTTACAATGAGCAGTTCTTC
CASSLEPGQGYNEQFF
>.|TRBV20-1|few|TRBJ2-5
TGCAGTGCTAGCATCGGGACCTTCCCTCAAGAGACCCAGTACTTC
CSASIGTFPQETQYF
>.|TRBV7-2|.|TRBJ2-1
TGTGCCAGCAGCTTACTCGGGGTGTCCTACAATGAGCAGTTCTTC
CASSLLGVSYNEQFF
>.|TRBV6-2/TRBV6-3|few|TRBJ2-3
TGTGCCAGCAGTTACTCGCAGCGCCAGTATTTT
CASSYSQRQYF
>.|TRBV24-1|many|TRBJ2-7
TGTGCCACCAGTGATTTGTACGAGCAGTACTTC
CATSDLYEQYF
>TRBD1|TRBV28|.|TRBJ2-2
TGTGCCAGCAGATCGGGACAGGGGAAGACCGGGGAGCTGTTTTTT
CASRSGQGKTGELFF
>.|TRBV6-1|few|TRBJ2-7
TGTGCCAGCAGGCAGGTCGTGCCCTACGAGCAGTACTTC
CASRQVVPYEQYF
>.|TRBV29-1|.|TRBJ2-3
TGCAGCGTTGATTGGGTCACCTCAGGCACAGATACGCAGTATTTT
CSVDWVTSGTDTQYF
>.|TRBV9|few|TRBJ2-2
TGTGCCAGCAGCGGGCGTCTCAGGGCAGGGGAGAACACCGGGGAGCTGTTTTTT
CASSGRLRAGENTGELFF
>.|TRBV12-3/TRBV12-4|.|TRBJ1-3
TGTGCCAGCAGTTTAGAACAGGGAACAAGAAACACCATATATTTT
CASSLEQGTRNTIYF
>.|TRBV12-3/TRBV12-4|few|TRBJ2-2
TGTGCCATCGCAGGGGACAAAAACACCGGGGAGCTGTTTTTT
CAIAGDKNTGELFF
>TRBD1|TRBV5-1|few|TRBJ2-7
TGCGCCAGCAGCAGTGCCGGGACAGGTTGGTACGAGCAGTACTTC
CASSSAGTGWYEQYF
>TRBD1|TRBV12-3/TRBV12-4|few|TRBJ1-2
TGTGCCAGCAGCGCCGGCGAGCTACAGGGGAACTATGGCTACACCTTC
CASSAGELQGNYGYTF
>TRBD1|TRBV7-2|.|TRBJ1-4
TGTGCCAGCAGCCCCCGACAGGGGGCCTCTAATGAAAAACTGTTTTTT
CASSPRQGASNEKLFF
>TRBD1|TRBV4-1|.|TRBJ1-6
TGCGCCAGCAGCCAACCGGACAGGGTTAATTCACCCCTCCACTTT
CASSQPDRVNSPLHF
>TRBD1|TRBV7-6|.|TRBJ2-3
TGTGCCAGCAGCTCCGGGACAGGGCTGGGGGATACGCAGTATTTT
CASSSGTGLGDTQYF
>.|TRBV27|.|TRBJ2-5
TGTGCCAGCAGTTTAGGCTATTCGGAGACCCAGTACTTC
CASSLGYSETQYF
>TRBD1|TRBV6-1|many|TRBJ2-1
TGTGCCAGCAGGCAACAGGGGGCTGGGGATGAGCAGTTCTTC
CASRQQGAGDEQFF
>.|TRBV4-3|.|TRBJ1-5
TGCGCCAGCAGCCAAGATCGGGCAGTTAGCAATCAGCCCCAGCATTTT
CASSQDRAVSNQPQHF
>.|TRBV4-1|.|TRBJ2-7
TGCGCCAGCAGCCAAGAGGAAAGGGACTACGAGCAGTACTTC
CASSQEERDYEQYF
>TRBD1|TRBV18|.|TRBJ1-2
TGTGCCAGCTCACCACGAGACCCGGGACAGGGGGCCTATGGCTACACCTTC
CASSPRDPGQGAYGYTF
>TRBD1|TRBV5-6|.|TRBJ1-2
TGTGCCAGCAGCGGTCGGGACAGGTCGACGTATGGCTACACCTTC
CASSGRDRSTYGYTF
>.|TRBV10-3|.|TRBJ2-3
TGTGCCATCAGTGGGTCCTTGTGGACTAGCACAGATACGCAGTATTTT
CAISGSLWTSTDTQYF
>.|TRBV11-3|few|TRBJ2-1
TGTGCCAGCAGCTTACCCTCAAGCTCCTACAATGAGCAGTTCTTC
CASSLPSSSYNEQFF
>.|TRBV9|.|TRBJ1-2
TGTGCCAGCAGGGCCGGGACCGTAGGGAAATATGGCTACACCTTC
CASRAGTVGKYGYTF
>TRBD1|TRBV28|.|TRBJ1-4
TGTGCCAGCAGCCGCAGGGGGGGTAATGAAAAACTGTTTTTT
CASSRRGGNEKLFF
>TRBD2|TRBV7-8|few|TRBJ2-4
TGTGCCAGCAGCTTAGTACGGCGGGGGACCTCTTACTTC
CASSLVRRGTSYF
>.|TRBV15|.|TRBJ1-4
TGTGCCACCAGCAGAGATGGGGCCGAGAATGAAAAACTGTTTTTT
CATSRDGAENEKLFF
>TRBD2|TRBV20-1|.|TRBJ2-3
TGCAGTGCTAGCGGGCTAGCGGGGGCCTACACAGATACGCAGTATTTT
CSASGLAGAYTDTQYF
>.|TRBV28|.|TRBJ2-1
TGTGCCAGCAGTTTATACGGAGGGAATGAGCAGTTCTTC
CASSLYGGNEQFF
>.|TRBV11-2|few|TRBJ2-7
TGTGCCAGCAGCCCCCACGAATTCTACGAGCAGTACTTC
CASSPHEFYEQYF
>TRBD1|TRBV20-1|.|TRBJ2-5
TGCAGTGCTAGGGATACCGGGACAGGGGGCGGAGAGACCCAGTACTTC
CSARDTGTGGGETQYF
>.|TRBV7-2|many|TRBJ1-5
TGTGCCAGCGGTAGAAGCAATCAGCCCCAGCATTTT
CASGRSNQPQHF